This T cell receptor (beta chain) stems from a study of early T cells in non-severe SARS-CoV-2 infection. There are 11 residues in the CDR3. Trimming cost V 0 bases and J 8 bases, with 4 bases left between them. Germline CDR1 reads MNHEY; CDR2 reads SMNVEV (reference sequence). This clonotype was recorded at least ten times. A single record per CDR3 protein comes from TCRdb applying MiXCR to the 5' RACE reads. The repertoire includes around 50,000 distinct CDR3 sequences, 5.6% of them detected once, and around 4.1% sits in the top ten. The material sequenced was whole blood. The rearrangement links TRBV27 to TRBJ1-2; D gene ambiguous. This clonotype was obtained from an adult who was a healthcare worker with PCR-confirmed SARS-CoV-2 infection or an uninfected control (not recorded which). The CDR3 nucleotides are TGTGCCAGCAGTTTATCGGGGGGCTACACCTTC. Amino acid sequence: CASSLSGGYTF.